One sample yielded the 20 T cell receptor beta chains listed below, sequenced in a study of T cell changes during pregnancy in multiple sclerosis. Here immunoSEQ multiplex PCR was the method, and the copy in TCRdb shows in-frame clones only, minus some. Among 35,000 to 45,000 clones, around nine tenths were seen once, and the ten largest hold around 3.9%. The material was CD8+ T cells from peripheral blood mononuclear cells, obtained in the first trimester of pregnancy. These receptors all come from a female donor with multiple sclerosis, enrolled in a pregnancy study.

The V call is TRBV5-1, the J call TRBJ1-2, with TRBD1 matching over 11 bases. V shed 3 bases and J 6 bases; nucleotides not matched to a gene: 10. The V gene's germline CDR1 is SGHRS and CDR2 YFSETQ. CDR3 length: 16 residues. The CDR3 nucleotides are TGCGCCAGCAGCTGGACTCCGGGACAGGGGGTGGATGGCTACACCTTC. Encoded protein: CASSWTPGQGVDGYTF. Based on the CDR3 plus reference TRBV5-1 and TRBJ1-2, the full variable domain is KAGVTQTPRYLIKTRGQQVTLSCSPISGHRSVSWYQQTPGQGLQFLFEYFSETQRNKGNFPGRFSGRQFSNSRSEMNVSTLELGDSALYLCASSWTPGQGVDGYTFGSGTRLTVV.

This chain uses TRBV27 with TRBJ2-4; 10 positions agree with TRBD1. Germline CDR1 MNHEY, CDR2 SMNVEV (reference sequence). V shed 3 bases, J shed 7 bases, and the junction held 6 bases outside the gene matches. CDR3 length equals 15 residues. CDR3 amino acids: CASSFLTGGANIQYF. The CDR3 region has the DNA TGTGCCAGCAGTTTTTTGACAGGGGGCGCGAACATTCAGTACTTC.

The chain couples TRBV5-1 to TRBJ2-7; D perhaps matches TRBD1 (6 bases). Germline CDR1 and CDR2: SGHRS and YFSETQ. Trimming stripped 2 bases from V and 1 base from J, with 7 bases between. The CDR3 sequence is 13 residues long. The CDR3 loop is CASSLTGSYEQYF. The CDR3 region has the DNA TGCGCCAGCAGCTTAACAGGGTCCTACGAGCAGTACTTC.

This chain links TRBV13 with TRBJ1-6; D is possibly TRBD1 (6 bases). The germline V gene encodes CDR1 PRHDT and CDR2 FYEKMQ (reference sequence). The length of the CDR3 is 12 residues. Between the trimmed V and J ends, which lost 7 bases and 10 bases, there was a span of 11 bases. Here the CDR3 reads CASTKGGSPLHF. CDR3 in DNA: TGTGCCAGCACCAAAGGGGGATCACCCCTCCACTTT.

The genes are TRBV29-1 and TRBJ2-1, with TRBD1 matching over 8 bases. J lost 4 bases, V lost 4 bases, and 9 bases had no gene match. CDR3 size: 15 residues. CDR1 and CDR2 (germline): SQVTM, ANQGSEA. In DNA form, the CDR3 reads TGCAGCGTTGGGGACCCCGGACAGGGATACAATGAGCAGTTCTTC. Its translation: CSVGDPGQGYNEQFF.

This chain joins TRBV11-2 and TRBJ2-3; tentative D call: TRBD2 (6 bases). The CDR3 has 15 amino acids. CDR1 is SGHAT and CDR2 is FQNNGV in the germline V gene. V was clipped by 5 bases and J by 1 base, with 13 bases between them. For the CDR3, the DNA is TGTGCCAGCAGCCGCCGATCGGGGGGCACAGATACGCAGTATTTT. Amino acid sequence: CASSRRSGGTDTQYF.

The V call is TRBV6-1, the J call TRBJ1-1; no firm D call. V was shortened by 0 bases and J by 1 base, with 18 bases between the two germline ends. Germline V gene data show CDR1 as MNHNS and CDR2 as SASEGT. The CDR3 has 18 amino acids. This CDR3 reads CASSEALARAPWNTEAFF. The CDR3 region has the DNA TGTGCCAGCAGTGAAGCGCTCGCACGCGCCCCCTGGAACACTGAAGCTTTCTTT.

This rearrangement joins TRBV10-2 to TRBJ2-3; a possible D gene is TRBD2 (5 bases). This CDR3 spans 15 amino acids. The V end lost 8 bases, the J end lost 6 bases, and 21 bases lay between the germline ends. Germline CDR1 and CDR2: WSHSY and SAAADI. In DNA, the CDR3 is TGCGCCAGCGGAAGCCCGGCTAGCCCTACGGATACGCAGTATTTT. This sequence encodes CASGSPASPTDTQYF.

This clone was observed once. V is TRBV7-3 and J is TRBJ1-6; maybe TRBD1 (6 bases). This CDR3 has 14 amino acids. CDR1 is SGHTA, CDR2 FQGTGA, per germline. V dropped 2 bases and J dropped 9 bases, with 11 bases sitting between them. The CDR3 spells CASSLLGGSSPLHF. Here the CDR3 DNA reads TGTGCCAGCAGCTTATTAGGGGGTAGTTCACCCCTCCACTTT.

This clone was observed a single time. The rearrangement uses TRBV7-8 and TRBJ1-3; 7 bases are shared with TRBD1. The CDR3 extends over 16 amino acids. Germline V gene data show CDR1 as SGHVS and CDR2 as FQNEAQ. The junction had 7 bases not matched to a gene; V was cut back by 5 bases and J by 0 bases. CDR3 sequence: CASSRKGGPSGNTIYF. Written as DNA, the CDR3 is TGTGCCAGCAGCCGCAAAGGGGGCCCCTCTGGAAACACCATATATTTT.

The chain joins TRBV6-5 to TRBJ2-2, with 7 bases matching TRBD1. V was pared by 2 bases and J by 0 bases, with 3 bases of the junction left unmatched. Germline V gene sequence: CDR1 MNHEY, CDR2 SVGAGI. The CDR3 contains 16 residues. Written as DNA, the CDR3 is TGTGCCAGCAGTTACGCTGACAGGGCGAACACCGGGGAGCTGTTTTTT. Protein: CASSYADRANTGELFF.

This chain joins TRBV11-3 and TRBJ2-3; 9 positions agree with TRBD1. V was clipped by 5 bases and J by 7 bases; unmatched bases: 7. The CDR3 consists of 14 residues. The germline V gene encodes CDR1 SGHNT and CDR2 YENEEA. The CDR3 DNA follows: TGTGCCAGCAGCCGGAGGACAGGGGACAATACGCAGTATTTT. The encoded protein is CASSRRTGDNTQYF.

V and J are TRBV7-6 and TRBJ2-1, with D unresolved. This CDR3 has 16 residues. Germline V CDR1 and CDR2: SGHVS, FNYEAQ. Trimming cost V 2 bases and J 5 bases, with 16 bases left between them. The CDR3 loop is CASSLFPPSRNNEQFF. For the CDR3, the DNA is TGTGCCAGCAGCTTATTCCCCCCGTCTAGAAACAATGAGCAGTTCTTC.

CDR3 loop: CASSLGFSGNQPQHF. For the CDR3, the DNA is TGTGCCAGCAGCTTAGGATTTTCGGGCAATCAGCCCCAGCATTTT. The rearrangement uses TRBV7-9 and TRBJ1-5, with unresolved D. Trimming removed 1 base from V and 2 bases from J, with 9 bases in between. Per the germline V gene, CDR1 is SEHNR and CDR2 is FQNEAQ (reference sequence). The CDR3 is made up of 15 amino acids.

The chain links TRBV18 to TRBJ2-7; 8 nucleotides line up with TRBD2. The CDR3 totals 14 residues. Per germline, CDR1 KGHSH and CDR2 LQKENI. The V segment lost 3 bases and the J segment 5 bases; nucleotides outside the gene matches: 6. CDR3 region: CASSPTGGPHEQYF. In DNA form, the CDR3 reads TGTGCCAGCTCACCGACGGGGGGGCCCCACGAGCAGTACTTC.

This clone appeared a single time. The rearrangement uses TRBV6-6 and TRBJ1-1; D is unresolved. Germline CDR1 reads MNHNY; CDR2 reads SVGAGI (reference sequence). The CDR3 is 14 amino acids. V was clipped by 7 bases and J by 2 bases, with 14 bases between them. The CDR3 DNA is TGTGCCAGCACCTTAGCGGGGAAAAACACTGAAGCTTTCTTT. Encoded protein: CASTLAGKNTEAFF.

The V gene is TRBV11-2, the J gene TRBJ1-3, with TRBD1 matching 11 bases. Unmatched junction bases numbered 5, after V lost 1 base and J lost 3 bases. This CDR3 comprises 17 residues. Germline V CDR1 and CDR2: SGHAT, FQNNGV. The CDR3 loop reads CASSLGTGGLYGNTIYF. The DNA for the CDR3 is TGTGCCAGCAGCTTAGGGACAGGGGGCTTGTATGGAAACACCATATATTTT.

This clone was observed a single time. The rearrangement joins TRBV11-2 to TRBJ1-1; the match to TRBD1 covers 8 bases. J lost 8 bases, V lost 5 bases, and 7 bases had no gene match. This CDR3 has 13 residues. Germline-derived CDR1 and CDR2 are SGHAT and FQNNGV. CDR3 amino acids: CASSPGTGDEAFF. CDR3 DNA sequence: TGTGCCAGCAGCCCCGGGACAGGAGACGAAGCTTTCTTT.

The gene calls are TRBV2 and TRBJ1-1; TRBD1 might be the D (6 bases). The CDR3 contains 15 residues. V shed 2 bases and J shed 0 bases, with 10 bases lying between them. Germline-derived CDR1 and CDR2 are SNHLY and FYNNEI. The chain's CDR3 is CASSETGTMNTEAFF. Written as DNA, the CDR3 is TGTGCCAGCAGTGAAACCGGGACAATGAACACTGAAGCTTTCTTT.

This clone was counted a few times. The CDR3 region has the DNA TGTGCCAGCAGTTCCGGGACAGGGCAAGAGACCCAGTACTTC. This translates into CASSSGTGQETQYF. The gene calls are TRBV7-8 and TRBJ2-5, with 9 positions matching TRBD1. V lost 6 bases to trimming and J lost 2 bases; unmatched junction nucleotides: 4. The CDR3 runs to 14 residues. CDR1 SGHVS and CDR2 FQNEAQ come from the germline V gene.